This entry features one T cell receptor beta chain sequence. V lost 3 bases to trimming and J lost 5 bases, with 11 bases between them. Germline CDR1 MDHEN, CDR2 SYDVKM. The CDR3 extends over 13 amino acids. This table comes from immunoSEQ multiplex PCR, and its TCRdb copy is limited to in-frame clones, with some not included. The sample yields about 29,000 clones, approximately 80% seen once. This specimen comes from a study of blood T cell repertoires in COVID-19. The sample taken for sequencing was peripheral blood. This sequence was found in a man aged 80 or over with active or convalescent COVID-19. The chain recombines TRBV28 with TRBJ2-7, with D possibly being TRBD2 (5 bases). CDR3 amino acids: CASSLAGRNEQYF. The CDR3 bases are TGTGCCAGCAGTTTGGCGGGTAGAAACGAGCAGTACTTC. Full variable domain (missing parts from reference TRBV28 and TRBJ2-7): DVKVTQSSRYLVKRTGEKVFLECVQDMDHENMFWYRQDPGLGLRLIYFSYDVKMKEKGDIPEGYSVSREKKERFSLILESASTNQTSMYLCASSLAGRNEQYFGPGTRLTVT.